This is a list of T cell receptor beta chains from one sample in a study of T-cell memory formation after mild COVID-19. TCRdb re-derived calls from the 5' RACE reads in MiXCR, one entry per CDR3 protein. The sample includes approximately 240,000 distinct CDR3 sequences, roughly 15% of them seen just once. Source material: PBMCs or a T cell subset sorted from them (not recorded which). All receptors derive from a man between 18 and 35 years old who had mild COVID-19 (a few samples of this study predate the infection). Cell type and time point are not known. CDR3s include the opening cysteine and the closing phenylalanine or tryptophan. A D gene is named only where the DNA matches it firmly. Some rows mark clone size as missing; the rest say once, few, many or name a class of expanded clone.

TRBV5-1,few,TRBJ2-1,.,CASSLRGASSYNEQFF,TGCGCCAGCAGCTTGCGAGGGGCAAGCTCCTACAATGAGCAGTTCTTC
TRBV12-5,.,TRBJ2-1,TRBD2,CASGWHSGGSYNEQFF,TGTGCTAGTGGTTGGCATAGCGGGGGGTCCTACAATGAGCAGTTCTTC
TRBV11-2,few,TRBJ1-2,.,CASSWAHAGDNYGYTF,TGTGCCAGCAGCTGGGCTCATGCAGGGGATAACTATGGCTACACCTTC
TRBV20-1,many,TRBJ1-2,.,CSATDNYGYTF,TGCAGTGCGACCGACAACTATGGCTACACCTTC
TRBV19,few,TRBJ1-5,.,CASSTRVSPQHF,TGTGCCAGTAGCACCCGCGTTTCGCCCCAGCATTTT
TRBV3-1,.,TRBJ1-1,.,CASSQGAGITEAFF,TGTGCCAGCAGCCAAGGCGCAGGGATCACTGAAGCTTTCTTT
TRBV20-1,few,TRBJ2-5,.,CSAGLPQETQYF,TGCAGTGCTGGACTACCGCAAGAGACCCAGTACTTC
TRBV7-8,many,TRBJ1-4,TRBD1,CASSLTGNSEKLFF,TGTGCCAGCAGCTTGACAGGGAATTCCGAAAAACTGTTTTTT
TRBV6-5,.,TRBJ1-6,.,CASSYVAGINSPLHF,TGTGCCAGCAGTTACGTAGCGGGAATTAATTCACCCCTCCACTTT
TRBV11-3,.,TRBJ2-3,.,CASSSGGGGSTDTQYF,TGTGCCAGCAGCTCTGGTGGAGGGGGGAGCACAGATACGCAGTATTTT
TRBV5-5,few,TRBJ1-2,.,CASSLAYLGGGGYTF,TGTGCCAGCAGCTTGGCGTATCTGGGAGGAGGTGGCTACACCTTC
TRBV28,few,TRBJ2-1,TRBD1,CASSPLTSPGQGDNEQFF,TGTGCCAGCAGTCCCTTGACTTCACCGGGACAGGGGGACAATGAGCAGTTCTTC
TRBV2,.,TRBJ1-1,.,CASSYIEAFF,TGTGCCAGCAGTTATATTGAAGCTTTCTTT
TRBV7-6,.,TRBJ1-1,.,CASSLGRGMNTEAFF,TGTGCCAGCAGCTTAGGACGGGGAATGAACACTGAAGCTTTCTTT
TRBV5-1,many,TRBJ2-1,.,CASSLLVNEQFF,TGCGCCAGCAGCTTGTTAGTCAATGAGCAGTTCTTC
TRBV4-2,few,TRBJ2-2,TRBD1,CASSAGPQGAIGELFF,TGTGCCAGCAGCGCAGGGCCCCAGGGGGCTATCGGGGAGCTGTTTTTT
TRBV5-1,few,TRBJ2-7,TRBD1,CASSGPGQPYEQYF,TGCGCCAGCAGCGGACCGGGACAGCCCTACGAGCAGTACTTC
TRBV14,few,TRBJ2-1,.,CASSHSHEQFF,TGTGCCAGCAGCCACAGTCATGAGCAGTTCTTC
TRBV4-2,.,TRBJ2-4,.,CASSPLGLAQLAKNIQYF,TGTGCCAGCAGCCCCCTGGGGCTAGCGCAGCTAGCCAAAAACATTCAGTACTTC
TRBV20-1,.,TRBJ2-5,TRBD1,CSAPGGETQYF,TGCAGTGCGCCAGGGGGCGAGACCCAGTACTTC
TRBV7-2,.,TRBJ2-5,TRBD1,CASSRRQGSAETQYF,TGTGCCAGCAGCAGACGACAGGGTTCGGCAGAGACCCAGTACTTC
TRBV2,.,TRBJ1-1,.,CASSGIQGNTEAFF,TGTGCCAGCAGTGGGATACAGGGCAACACTGAAGCTTTCTTT
TRBV7-2,many,TRBJ2-7,.,CASSREGYEQYF,TGTGCCAGCAGCCGAGAGGGATACGAGCAGTACTTC
TRBV18,.,TRBJ1-1,TRBD1,CASSPTGGMNTEAFF,TGTGCCAGCTCACCGACAGGGGGAATGAACACTGAAGCTTTCTTT
TRBV11-2,many,TRBJ1-5,.,CASSLDRVQPQHF,TGTGCCAGCAGCTTAGATCGGGTTCAGCCCCAGCATTTT
TRBV10-3,.,TRBJ2-5,.,CAISASLGLGETQYF,TGTGCCATCAGTGCTTCCTTGGGATTGGGGGAGACCCAGTACTTC
TRBV20-1,.,TRBJ2-5,.,CSARTGLGGLETQYF,TGCAGTGCTAGAACCGGACTAGGGGGACTGGAGACCCAGTACTTC
TRBV7-9,few,TRBJ1-4,TRBD1,CASSASRGQGEKLFF,TGTGCCAGCAGCGCATCCAGGGGGCAAGGGGAAAAACTGTTTTTT
TRBV29-1,few,TRBJ2-7,.,CSGGRDYEQYF,TGCAGCGGCGGACGGGACTACGAGCAGTACTTC
TRBV6-1,many,TRBJ1-2,.,CASRLITAVYGYTF,TGTGCCAGCCGCCTCATTACAGCAGTCTATGGCTACACCTTC
TRBV4-3,few,TRBJ1-1,TRBD1,CASSQETGMGAFF,TGCGCCAGCAGCCAAGAGACAGGGATGGGGGCTTTCTTT
TRBV12-3/TRBV12-4,.,TRBJ1-2,.,CASSANDYGYTF,TGTGCCAGCAGTGCAAATGACTATGGCTACACCTTC
TRBV12-3/TRBV12-4,few,TRBJ1-1,TRBD1,CASSPTGVETEAFF,TGTGCCAGCAGCCCGACAGGGGTTGAGACTGAAGCTTTCTTT
TRBV29-1,.,TRBJ1-2,.,CSVGAGNAYGYTF,TGCAGCGTTGGGGCAGGGAACGCCTATGGCTACACCTTC
TRBV6-6,many,TRBJ2-2,.,CASTGQPRTGELFF,TGTGCCAGCACAGGACAGCCGCGCACCGGGGAGCTGTTTTTT
TRBV7-2,few,TRBJ2-3,.,CASSWGASTDTQYF,TGTGCCAGCAGCTGGGGGGCTAGCACAGATACGCAGTATTTT
TRBV30,.,TRBJ2-2,.,CAWMGGELFF,TGTGCCTGGATGGGGGGGGAGCTGTTTTTT
TRBV7-2,.,TRBJ2-2,.,CAINTGELFF,TGTGCCATCAACACCGGGGAGCTGTTTTTT
TRBV7-2,.,TRBJ2-5,.,CASSLNWQETQYF,TGTGCCAGCAGCTTAAACTGGCAAGAGACCCAGTACTTC
TRBV7-6,few,TRBJ1-5,.,CASSNRVGRQPQHF,TGTGCCAGCAGCAACAGGGTAGGTCGTCAGCCCCAGCATTTT
TRBV7-2,.,TRBJ2-3,.,CATNSMGGATDTQYF,TGTGCCACCAACTCGATGGGAGGTGCCACAGATACGCAGTATTTT
TRBV7-2,many,TRBJ2-5,.,CASLRGETQYF,TGTGCCAGCCTGAGGGGGGAGACCCAGTACTTC
TRBV20-1,.,TRBJ1-4,.,CSATGADEKLFF,TGCAGTGCAACGGGAGCCGATGAAAAACTGTTTTTT
TRBV10-2,.,TRBJ2-1,TRBD2,CARSSGGDPRYNEQFF,TGCGCCAGGTCCAGCGGGGGCGATCCTCGATACAATGAGCAGTTCTTC
TRBV29-1,few,TRBJ1-6,.,CSGHRVRNSPLHF,TGCAGCGGACACAGGGTGCGGAATTCACCCCTCCACTTT